This entry describes one T cell receptor (beta chain). Not enrolled were patients with uncontrolled infection, other autoimmune disease, pregnancy or lactation. Diagnosing involved the use of clinical symptoms, serum thyroxine and TRAb, thyroid ultrasound and orbital computed tomography. This sample is drawn from a study of T cells in Graves' hyperthyroidism and ophthalmopathy. Study as a whole: The authors collected peripheral blood at initial diagnosis, before any treatment.

RNA transcripts yielded amplified TCR beta CDR3 regions. The TCR CDR3 first-round RT-PCR relied on the HTBI primer set. TCRdb recomputed calls from the multiplex PCR reads with MiXCR, one row per CDR3 protein. The repertoire holds 490,000 or so distinct CDR3 sequences, with roughly 15% as singletons. The receptor comes from a young woman with Graves' ophthalmopathy. The sequenced material came from blood.

In DNA, the CDR3 is TGTGCCAGCAGCCGTCCCGGGACAGATTCACCCCTCCACTTT. Its protein is CASSRPGTDSPLHF. V and J are TRBV14 and TRBJ1-6; 7 bases align to TRBD1. The CDR3 covers 14 residues. Losses at the gene ends were 4 bases for V and 8 bases for J; bases not matched to a gene: 5. Germline V CDR1 and CDR2: SGHDN, FVKESK.